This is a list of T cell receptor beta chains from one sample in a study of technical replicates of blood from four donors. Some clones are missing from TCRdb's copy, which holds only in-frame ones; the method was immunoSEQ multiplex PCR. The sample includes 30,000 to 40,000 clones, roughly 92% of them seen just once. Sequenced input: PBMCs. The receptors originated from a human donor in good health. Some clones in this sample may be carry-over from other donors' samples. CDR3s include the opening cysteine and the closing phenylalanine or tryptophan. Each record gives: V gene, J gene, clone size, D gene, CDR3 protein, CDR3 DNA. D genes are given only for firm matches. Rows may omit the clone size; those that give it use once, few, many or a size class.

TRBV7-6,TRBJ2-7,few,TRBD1,CASSLGQGAEQYF,TGTGCCAGCAGCTTGGGACAGGGTGCCGAGCAGTACTTC
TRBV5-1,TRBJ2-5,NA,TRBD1,CASSLNRGLPGETQYF,TGCGCCAGCAGCTTAAACAGGGGTTTGCCCGGAGAGACCCAGTACTTC
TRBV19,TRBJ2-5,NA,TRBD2,CASSTGTSGSETQYF,TGTGCCAGTAGTACCGGGACTAGCGGGAGTGAAACCCAGTACTTC
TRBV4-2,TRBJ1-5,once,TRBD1,CASSQADRESQPQHF,TGTGCCAGCAGCCAAGCGGACAGGGAGAGTCAGCCCCAGCATTTT
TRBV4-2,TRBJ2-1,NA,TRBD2,CASSLSGLAGVGSGYNEQFF,TGTGCCAGCAGCTTATCGGGACTAGCGGGAGTCGGAAGTGGGTACAATGAGCAGTTCTTC
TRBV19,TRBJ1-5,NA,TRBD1,CASSRGVRTGASNQPQHF,TGTGCCAGTAGTCGCGGGGTTCGAACAGGGGCTAGCAATCAGCCCCAGCATTTT
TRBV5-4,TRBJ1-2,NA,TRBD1,CASSFKQGASYGYTF,TGTGCCAGCAGCTTTAAACAGGGGGCGAGCTATGGCTACACCTTC
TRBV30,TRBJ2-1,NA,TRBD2,CAWRGTSGRTRGEQFF,TGTGCCTGGAGAGGGACTAGCGGGAGGACCCGGGGAGAGCAGTTCTTC
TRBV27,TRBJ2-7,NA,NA,CASSSGIGEQYF,TGTGCCAGCAGTTCGGGAATCGGCGAGCAGTACTTC
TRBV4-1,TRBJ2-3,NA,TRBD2,CASSQDKRVAGGKDTQYF,TGCGCCAGCAGCCAAGATAAGAGGGTAGCGGGGGGGAAAGATACGCAGTATTTT
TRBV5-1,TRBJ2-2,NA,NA,CASRADSYTGELFF,TGCGCCAGCAGAGCGGACAGTTACACCGGGGAGCTGTTTTTT
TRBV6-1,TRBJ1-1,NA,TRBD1,CASKQGLNTEAFF,TGTGCCAGCAAACAGGGGCTGAACACTGAAGCTTTCTTT
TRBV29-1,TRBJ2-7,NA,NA,CSVASLEVSSYEQYF,TGCAGCGTTGCGTCCCTCGAGGTCAGCTCCTACGAGCAGTACTTC
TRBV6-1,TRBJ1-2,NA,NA,CASSELGRVLGNYGYTF,TGTGCCAGCAGTGAATTAGGGAGGGTTTTGGGGAACTATGGCTACACCTTC
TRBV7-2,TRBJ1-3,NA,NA,CASSLGRGSGNTIYF,TGTGCCAGCAGCTTAGGCAGGGGCTCTGGAAACACCATATATTTT
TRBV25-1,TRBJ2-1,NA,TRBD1,CASAQGARDEQFF,TGTGCCAGCGCGCAGGGGGCGAGAGATGAGCAGTTCTTC
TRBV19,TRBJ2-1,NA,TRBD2,CASSPIPGLAGDEQFF,TGTGCCAGTAGCCCTATCCCGGGACTAGCGGGAGATGAGCAGTTCTTC
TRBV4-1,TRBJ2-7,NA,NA,CASSSSLAGPPEQYF,TGCGCCAGCAGCTCCTCACTAGCCGGCCCCCCCGAGCAGTACTTC
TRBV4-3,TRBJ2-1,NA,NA,CASSQDTGYEQFF,TGCGCCAGCAGCCAAGATACGGGTTATGAGCAGTTCTTC
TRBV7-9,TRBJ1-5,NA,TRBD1,CASSEGQASNQPQHF,TGTGCCAGCAGCGAAGGACAGGCCAGCAATCAGCCCCAGCATTTT
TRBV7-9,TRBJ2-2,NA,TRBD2,CASSFSSGTNTGELFF,TGTGCCAGCAGCTTTTCTAGCGGGACGAACACCGGGGAGCTGTTTTTT
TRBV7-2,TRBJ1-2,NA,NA,CASSHPANYGYTF,TGTGCCAGCAGCCACCCAGCTAACTATGGCTACACCTTC
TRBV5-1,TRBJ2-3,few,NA,CASSLTPQGDTQYF,TGCGCCAGCAGCTTGACCCCCCAGGGTGATACGCAGTATTTT
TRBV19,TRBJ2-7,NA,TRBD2,CASRPGGARDEQYF,TGTGCCAGTAGACCCGGGGGGGCCAGGGACGAGCAGTACTTC
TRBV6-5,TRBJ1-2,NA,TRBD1,CASSYSGTGGYTF,TGTGCCAGCAGTTACTCGGGGACAGGTGGCTACACCTTC